The 21 T cell receptor beta chains given below trace back to one sample, sequenced in a study of T cells in localized non-small cell lung cancer. Some clones are missing from TCRdb's copy, which holds only in-frame ones; the method was immunoSEQ multiplex PCR. The table records 950 to 1,500 clones, roughly 22% of them present only once. The sequences come from normal lung tissue next to the tumor, collected before any cancer treatment. These receptors originate from a man aged 35 to 69 with stage III squamous cell lung carcinoma.

V is TRBV29-1 and J is TRBJ2-3; the match to TRBD2 covers 11 bases. Germline CDR1 is SQVTM and CDR2 is ANQGSEA. The trim removed 3 bases at V and 5 bases at J, leaving 7 bases unmatched. This CDR3 is 15 amino acids long. This CDR3 is CSVDVSGRGVDTQYF. The CDR3 DNA reads TGCAGCGTTGACGTTAGCGGGAGGGGAGTAGATACGCAGTATTTT.

The rearrangement joins TRBV23-1 to TRBJ2-1, with 11 bases aligning to TRBD2. TRBV23-1 is noted as an ORF with a role that remains uncertain. Trimming removed 11 bases from V and 6 bases from J; junction bases left unmatched: 6. The CDR3 is 13 residues long. The CDR3 bases are TGCGCCGTAACTAGCGGGAGAGGCAATGAGCAGTTCTTC. It translates to CAVTSGRGNEQFF.

The V call is TRBV11-3, the J call TRBJ1-2, with 11 bases identical to TRBD1. Trimming removed 6 bases from V and 8 bases from J; junction bases left unmatched: 11. The V gene's germline CDR1 is SGHNT and CDR2 YENEEA. The CDR3 covers 15 residues. CDR3: CASRPRDRGNIGYTF. DNA of the CDR3: TGTGCCAGCAGACCTCGGGACAGGGGGAATATCGGCTACACCTTC.

A few counts support this clone. This chain joins TRBV19 and TRBJ1-4, with D unclear. This CDR3 region has 14 residues. The V and J ends lost 3 bases and 10 bases respectively, with 15 bases between them. In germline, CDR1 is LNHDA, CDR2 SQIVND (reference sequence). CDR3 bases: TGTGCCAGTAGTATTCAGCTCAATGAAGGAAAACTGTTTTTT. It yields the protein CASSIQLNEGKLFF.

The chain uses TRBV11-3 and TRBJ2-3, with 12 bases fitting TRBD2. This CDR3 spans 15 amino acids. Unmatched junction bases numbered 8, after V lost 6 bases and J lost 7 bases. Germline CDR1 and CDR2: SGHNT and YENEEA. CDR3 DNA: TGTGCCAGCAGTCCAACTAGCGGGGGGTATAATACGCAGTATTTT. This translates into CASSPTSGGYNTQYF. The variable domain in full, with the rest retrieved from reference TRBV11-3 and TRBJ2-3, is EAGVVQSPRYKIIEKKQPVAFWCNPISGHNTLYWYLQNLGQGPELLIRYENEEAVDDSQLPKDRFSAERLKGVDSTLKIQPAELGDSAVYLCASSPTSGGYNTQYFGPGTRLTVL.

This clone was detected only a few times. This chain uses TRBV30 with TRBJ1-1; D gene ambiguous. CDR3 length: 13 residues. In germline, CDR1 is GTSNPN, CDR2 SVGIG (reference sequence). V shed 4 bases and J shed 0 bases, with 9 bases lying between them. This CDR3 is CAWTWTVNTEAFF. The CDR3 DNA reads TGTGCCTGGACGTGGACGGTGAACACTGAAGCTTTCTTT.

This clone has a handful of counts. The V gene is TRBV6-7, the J gene TRBJ2-7; D ambiguous. TRBV6-7 is reported as an ORF; its role is uncertain. Trimming pared 5 bases from V and 6 bases from J, leaving 8 bases between. The CDR3 extends over 11 amino acids. The CDR3 sequence: CASSRRSEQYF. DNA of the CDR3: TGTGCCAGCAGTCGTAGATCCGAGCAGTACTTC.

This clone was found a few times. This CDR3 is CASRQGWSGANVLTF. The CDR3 DNA reads as TGTGCCAGCAGGCAGGGGTGGTCTGGGGCCAACGTCCTGACTTTC. The chain carries TRBV9 and TRBJ2-6, with D tentatively TRBD1 (6 bases). The CDR3 sequence is 15 residues long. Trimming took 5 bases from V and 1 from J, leaving 10 bases between them. Per the germline V gene, CDR1 is SGDLS and CDR2 is YYNGEE.

This clone counts as large. DNA of the CDR3: TGTGCCAGCGATGTGGGAGCAACTAATGAAAAACTGTTTTTT. As protein: CASDVGATNEKLFF. The chain links TRBV11-3 to TRBJ1-4; D not certain. In germline, CDR1 is SGHNT, CDR2 YENEEA. The CDR3 has 14 residues. V was pared by 8 bases and J by 0 bases, with 10 bases between.

This clone was counted only a few times. The chain uses TRBV6-8 and TRBJ2-5; D tentatively fits TRBD1 or TRBD2 (6 bases each). The CDR3 totals 15 residues. The V gene's germline CDR1 is MNHGY and CDR2 SAAAGT. With 5 bases removed from V and 2 bases from J, the gap between germline ends came to 15 bases. CDR3 in DNA: TGTGCCAGCAGTGATTTGGAGGGGGTTCAAGAGACCCAGTACTTC. It codes for CASSDLEGVQETQYF.

This clone was picked up a small number of times. The chain is built from TRBV6-8 and TRBJ2-2; D unresolved. Trimming stripped 10 bases from V and 3 bases from J, with 9 bases between. Germline V gives CDR1 MNHGY, CDR2 SAAAGT. The CDR3 is 12 residues long. The CDR3 reads CATRDDTGELFF. CDR3 in DNA: TGTGCCACCAGAGATGACACCGGGGAGCTGTTTTTT.

The rearrangement links TRBV30 to TRBJ1-5; D remains ambiguous. The CDR3 is made up of 13 amino acids. Looked up from germline, CDR1 is GTSNPN and CDR2 is SVGIG (reference sequence). Trimming cost V 0 bases and J 9 bases, with 12 bases left between them. CDR3 sequence: CAWSVSGLGPQHF. The CDR3 nucleotides are TGTGCCTGGAGTGTGTCGGGATTGGGGCCCCAGCATTTT.

The chain uses TRBV9 and TRBJ2-1; D unclear. The V end lost 4 bases, the J end lost 4 bases, and 15 bases lay between the germline ends. This CDR3 has 15 residues. CDR1 and CDR2 (germline): SGDLS, YYNGEE. The CDR3 nucleotides are TGTGCCAGCAGCCCCCGGAGTGCATTGTACAATGAGCAGTTCTTC. Encoded protein: CASSPRSALYNEQFF.

The rearrangement uses TRBV30 and TRBJ2-5; the D gene could be TRBD1 or TRBD2 (6 bases each). Germline V gene sequence: CDR1 GTSNPN, CDR2 SVGIG (reference sequence). Trimming cost V 6 bases and J 4 bases, with 21 bases left between them. The CDR3 is 15 amino acids. DNA of the CDR3: TGTGCCTGCTCGGAGGGGGGCCCGGGCGGAGAGACCCAGTACTTC. It yields the protein CACSEGGPGGETQYF.

The V and J genes are TRBV28 and TRBJ1-1; D is unresolved. This CDR3 region has 12 residues. Germline CDR1 MDHEN, CDR2 SYDVKM. Trimming left V 6 bases short and J 14 bases short, with 19 bases between. The CDR3 reads CASRMSAAVWFF. Written as DNA, the CDR3 is TGTGCCAGCAGGATGTCCGCCGCCGTTTGGTTCTTT.

The chain recombines TRBV10-2 with TRBJ2-1; no clear D. Trimming stripped 3 bases from V and 1 base from J, with 7 bases between. The CDR3 extends over 14 amino acids. Germline CDR1 WSHSY, CDR2 SAAADI. The CDR3 sequence: CASSDYRSYNEQFF. The CDR3 DNA reads as TGCGCCAGCAGTGATTATCGGTCCTACAATGAGCAGTTCTTC.

In this sample, this clone turned up a few times. The chain has TRBV9 and TRBJ1-1; TRBD1 might be the D (5 bases). This CDR3 spans 16 amino acids. Germline V CDR1 and CDR2: SGDLS, YYNGEE. CDR3 nucleotide sequence: TGTGTCAGAGGCCGGGGCAAAACACTAATTAACACTGAAGCTTTCTTT. Its protein is CVRGRGKTLINTEAFF.

There are a few counts of this clone. V is TRBV11-3 and J is TRBJ2-1; perhaps TRBD1 as D (6 bases). CDR3 size: 14 residues. The V gene's germline CDR1 is SGHNT and CDR2 YENEEA. With 4 bases removed from V and 7 bases from J, the gap between germline ends came to 14 bases. DNA for the CDR3: TGTGCCAGCAGCTCTGGGGGCGGTATGAATGAGCAGTTCTTC. Protein: CASSSGGGMNEQFF.

This chain links TRBV19 with TRBJ1-2; D might be TRBD1 (6 bases). Germline values: CDR1 LNHDA, CDR2 SQIVND (reference sequence). V lost 7 bases and J 3 bases, leaving 15 bases between the germline ends. The CDR3 is 14 amino acids. The chain's CDR3 is CASIAQGMDYGYTF. The CDR3 DNA reads as TGTGCCAGTATAGCCCAGGGGATGGACTATGGCTACACCTTC.

This clone is termed medium-sized. The chain has TRBV6-8 and TRBJ1-6; the D gene is possibly TRBD1 (5 bases). The V end was cut by 7 bases, the J end by 7 bases, with 17 bases between. The CDR3 is 15 amino acids. Looked up from germline, CDR1 is MNHGY and CDR2 is SAAAGT. CDR3 coding DNA: TGTGCCAGCACCCTCTACGAGGGGCACAATTCACCCCTCCACTTT. Translating it yields CASTLYEGHNSPLHF.

This clone was seen more than once but under ten times. This chain joins TRBV11-3 and TRBJ1-5, with 11 nucleotides matching TRBD1. The V and J ends lost 5 bases and 7 bases, in that order; junction bases with no gene match: 7. This CDR3 is 15 amino acids long. Per germline, CDR1 SGHNT and CDR2 YENEEA. Here the CDR3 DNA reads TGTGCCAGCAGCAACGGACAGGGGGCTTTACAGCCCCAGCATTTT. Translated: CASSNGQGALQPQHF.